The 21 T cell receptor beta chains reported below all come from one sample, sequenced in a study of T cells of healthy individuals. TCRdb recomputed calls from the 5' RACE reads with MiXCR, one row per CDR3 protein. The data contain 95,000 to 100,000 distinct CDR3 sequences, approximately 15% of them singletons. These receptors were obtained from a human donor in good health.

This clonotype was seen repeatedly, ten times or more. The chain employs TRBV6-6 and TRBJ2-7; no definite D call. The germline V and J ends were trimmed by 4 bases and 2 bases, with 12 bases remaining between them. The CDR3 consists of 14 residues. The germline gives CDR1 MNHNY, CDR2 SVGAGI (reference sequence). CDR3: CASSSVGTAYEQYF. The CDR3 DNA reads as TGTGCCAGCAGTTCCGTGGGAACGGCCTACGAGCAGTACTTC.

Ten or more counts support this clonotype. This chain links TRBV25-1 with TRBJ2-7, with 10 bases fitting TRBD2. This CDR3 has 15 amino acids. Germline lookup yields CDR1 MGHDK and CDR2 SYGVNS. V was clipped by 5 bases and J by 0 bases; unmatched bases: 4. The CDR3 DNA follows: TGTGCCAGCAGTCTAGCGGGGGCCCTCTCCTACGAGCAGTACTTC. It yields the protein CASSLAGALSYEQYF.

The chain employs TRBV7-2 and TRBJ1-5, with D uncertain. CDR3 length: 15 amino acids. Trimming left V 5 bases short and J 6 bases short, with 17 bases between. CDR1 is SGHTA and CDR2 is FQGNSA in the germline V gene. As DNA, the CDR3 is TGTGCCAGCAGCGCACTCCCGGGCATGGGTCAGCCCCAGCATTTT. It codes for CASSALPGMGQPQHF.

This clonotype turned up a few times. The chain has TRBV20-1 and TRBJ1-5, with D possibly matching TRBD1 (6 bases). The CDR3 covers 13 residues. Trimming left V 3 bases short and J 3 bases short, with 9 bases between. The V gene's germline CDR1 is DFQATT and CDR2 SNEGSKA (reference sequence). The CDR3 nucleotides are TGCAGTGCTAGCAGGGGAGACAATCAGCCCCAGCATTTT. Translation gives CSASRGDNQPQHF.

This clonotype was seen many times. The V and J genes are TRBV7-2 and TRBJ2-7, with a tentative D call TRBD1 (6 bases). The V and J ends lost 3 bases and 4 bases respectively, with 10 bases between them. Germline assignment: CDR1 SGHTA and CDR2 FQGNSA. There are 13 residues in the CDR3. CDR3 DNA sequence: TGTGCCAGCAGCTTCTCGACAGGTTACGAGCAGTACTTC. This codes for CASSFSTGYEQYF.

This rearrangement joins TRBV9 to TRBJ2-1; 15 bases match TRBD2. In germline, CDR1 is SGDLS, CDR2 YYNGEE. The junction had 6 bases not matched to a gene; V was cut back by 5 bases and J by 6 bases. The CDR3 sequence is 16 residues long. The DNA of the CDR3 is TGTGCCAGCAGTTTACAGGGACTAGCGGGAGGCAATGAGCAGTTCTTC. Its translation is CASSLQGLAGGNEQFF.

The chain has TRBV2 and TRBJ1-2; D perhaps matches TRBD1 (5 bases). The ends were cut back, 7 bases at V and 5 bases at J, with 23 bases in the middle. The CDR3 has 16 amino acids. Germline V gene data show CDR1 as SNHLY and CDR2 as FYNNEI. The CDR3: CASTPLSGLGAYGYTF. CDR3 coding DNA: TGTGCCAGCACACCCCTTTCGGGGCTAGGGGCTTATGGCTACACCTTC.

The chain recombines TRBV7-7 with TRBJ2-5, with unresolved D. The CDR3 runs to 14 residues. With 5 bases removed from V and 0 bases from J, the gap between germline ends came to 10 bases. Germline values: CDR1 SSHAT, CDR2 FNYEAQ (reference sequence). The CDR3 loop is CASSLLHNQETQYF. The CDR3 region has the DNA TGTGCCAGCAGCCTGCTACACAACCAAGAGACCCAGTACTTC.

This clonotype was detected only a few times. Without the conserved terminal phenylalanine or tryptophan, this CDR3 likely stems from a read error. J is TRBJ2-3 and V is TRBV9, with 11 bases identical to TRBD2. Germline assignment: CDR1 SGDLS and CDR2 YYNGEE. The CDR3 sequence is 16 residues long. J lost 6 bases, V lost 4 bases, and 10 bases had no gene match. This CDR3 reads CASSITSGGLPDTQYS. CDR3 in DNA: TGTGCCAGCAGCATTACTAGCGGGGGACTCCCGGATACGCAGTATTCT.

The sample holds a few counts of this clonotype. The chain is built from TRBV28 and TRBJ2-3; D may be TRBD1 or TRBD2 (5 bases each). V lost 5 bases and J lost 2, with 14 bases in between. Germline lookup yields CDR1 MDHEN and CDR2 SYDVKM. This CDR3 is 15 amino acids long. CDR3 protein: CASSPLKGPTDTQYF. In DNA form, the CDR3 reads TGTGCCAGCAGTCCCCTAAAGGGACCCACAGATACGCAGTATTTT.

This clonotype was detected many times. The rearrangement joins TRBV28 to TRBJ2-7; D perhaps matches TRBD2 (6 bases). The CDR3 totals 14 residues. The germline V gene has CDR1 MDHEN and CDR2 SYDVKM. V shed 4 bases and J shed 2 bases, with 12 bases lying between them. The CDR3 coding sequence is TGTGCCAGCAGTTCCCGGGGGTCTACCTACGAGCAGTACTTC. Its translation: CASSSRGSTYEQYF.

This clonotype was seen a handful of times. J is TRBJ2-2 and V is TRBV6-5, with no clear D. This CDR3 is 15 amino acids long. The germline gives CDR1 MNHEY, CDR2 SVGAGI. V gave up 2 bases and J gave up 3 bases, with 10 bases separating them. The chain's CDR3 is CASSYDRADTGELFF. The CDR3 DNA reads TGTGCCAGCAGTTACGATAGAGCAGACACCGGGGAGCTGTTTTTT.

The chain links TRBV5-1 to TRBJ2-2; no clear D. Germline V lookup: CDR1 SGHRS, CDR2 YFSETQ. The CDR3 runs to 15 residues. Trimming left V 4 bases short and J 0 bases short, with 10 bases between. In nucleotides, the CDR3 is TGCGCCAGCAGCCAGGACGGAGCGAACACCGGGGAGCTGTTTTTT. Its translation: CASSQDGANTGELFF. Complete variable domain (other parts from reference TRBV5-1 and TRBJ2-2): KAGVTQTPRYLIKTRGQQVTLSCSPISGHRSVSWYQQTPGQGLQFLFEYFSETQRNKGNFPGRFSGRQFSNSRSEMNVSTLELGDSALYLCASSQDGANTGELFFGEGSRLTVL.

This clonotype was counted at least ten times. The chain uses TRBV4-3 and TRBJ1-4; D remains ambiguous. V lost 1 base and J lost 8, with 11 bases in between. CDR1 and CDR2 (germline): LGHNA, YSLEER. The CDR3 is made up of 14 amino acids. The CDR3 bases are TGCGCCAGCAGCCAAGTAAGGGTCGGCGAAAAACTGTTTTTT. Translating gives CASSQVRVGEKLFF.

This clonotype was observed a few times. The J gene is TRBJ2-4, the V gene TRBV6-5; TRBD2 is a possible D gene (5 bases). This CDR3 has 15 residues. Germline values: CDR1 MNHEY, CDR2 SVGAGI. Trimming cost V 5 bases and J 0 bases, with 11 bases left between them. The CDR3 DNA reads TGTGCCAGCAGTACAGCGGCGGTAGCCAAAAACATTCAGTACTTC. Translated: CASSTAAVAKNIQYF.

This clonotype appeared a single time. This CDR3 is missing its conserved last phenylalanine or tryptophan, likely due to a read error. CDR3 coding DNA: TGTGCCTGCCCCGGTAACGGCTACACCTTA. It codes for CACPGNGYTL. The chain is built from TRBV7-9 and TRBJ1-2; no clear D. Germline values: CDR1 SEHNR, CDR2 FQNEAQ (reference sequence). The V and J ends lost 11 bases and 8 bases respectively, with 12 bases between them. The CDR3 loop spans 10 amino acids.

This clonotype was recorded at least ten times. V gene TRBV18 combines with J gene TRBJ1-6; TRBD1 is a possible D gene (6 bases). The CDR3 has 13 amino acids. The V and J ends lost 6 bases and 7 bases respectively, with 10 bases between them. CDR1 is KGHSH and CDR2 is LQKENI in the germline V gene. DNA for the CDR3: TGTGCCAGCTCGCAGGGGTGGAATTCACCCCTCCACTTT. It yields the protein CASSQGWNSPLHF.

V gene TRBV3-1 combines with J gene TRBJ2-4; a possible D gene is TRBD2 (5 bases). The V gene's germline CDR1 is LGHDT and CDR2 YNNKEL (reference sequence). V lost 4 bases and J lost 2, with 12 bases in between. This CDR3 region has 15 residues. CDR3 region: CASSPRGATKNIQYF. In nucleotides, the CDR3 is TGTGCCAGCAGCCCCCGGGGAGCGACCAAAAACATTCAGTACTTC.

A few counts support this clonotype. The rearrangement links TRBV4-3 to TRBJ2-2, with 7 bases aligning to TRBD2. J was trimmed by 8 bases and V by 1 base; bases with no gene match: 7. The CDR3 has 15 residues. The germline CDR1 and CDR2 sequences are LGHNA and YSLEER. The DNA for the CDR3 is TGCGCCAGCAGCCAAGCTGGACTAGGGGCGGGGGAGCTGTTTTTT. This gives the protein CASSQAGLGAGELFF.

This clonotype was found many times. The CDR3 nucleotides read TGCGCCAGCAGCCTGGGGACAGGCGCTGAAGCTTTCTTT. Amino acids: CASSLGTGAEAFF. The gene calls are TRBV5-1 and TRBJ1-1, with 8 bases lining up with TRBD1. Germline trimming cut 4 bases from V and 6 bases from J; bases unmatched to any gene: 5. CDR3 size: 13 residues. Germline lookup yields CDR1 SGHRS and CDR2 YFSETQ.

The chain joins TRBV20-1 to TRBJ2-4, with 11 bases aligning to TRBD2. V shed 0 bases, J shed 0 bases, and the junction held 7 bases outside the gene matches. This CDR3 has 18 residues. Germline V gene data show CDR1 as DFQATT and CDR2 as SNEGSKA (reference sequence). DNA of the CDR3: TGCAGTGCTAGAGATCCGACTAGCGGGGTGGAAGCCAAAAACATTCAGTACTTC. Its translation: CSARDPTSGVEAKNIQYF.